This T cell receptor beta chain was documented in a study of blood T cell repertoires in COVID-19 (dated by TCRdb to 2020 to 2022). Describing the broader study: The collaborator samples originated in the United States, Italy and Spain and spanned the acute and convalescent phases of COVID-19. The prospective study material was composed of cDNA or gDNA derived from T cells, B-cell-depleted T cells, or PBMCs. The dataset comprised deeply sampled blood TCRbeta repertoires from subjects exposed to, actively infected with, or recovered from COVID-19. A freely available public database, intended as a resource for researchers studying the immune response to SARS-CoV-2, is where the repertoires were released. The samples were drawn from the first 160 participants of the ongoing ImmuneRACE study and from 1,254 subjects provided by 6 global collaborators. Sample metadata almost always included a de-identified subject ID, COVID-19 status, age in years and sex. Where available, HLA class I and class II types were obtained from metadata supplied by the sample provider rather than from assay-based typing. General conclusions and limits of the study: The amount of clinical and demographic metadata varied by source and participant and was provided uncurated.

TCRbeta CDR3 regions were amplified from genomic DNA using the immunoSEQ Assay, a bias-controlled multiplex PCR. As for how the authors treated the data: Within the assay, amplification of reference gene primers was used to estimate how many nucleated cells each sample contained. Sequence reads were collapsed and filtered to measure the absolute abundance of every unique TCRbeta CDR3 rearrangement. For each sample, productive Simpson clonality was calculated as the square root of Simpson's diversity index over productive rearrangements. Not all clones reach the TCRdb copy of this immuneACCESS table, which keeps in-frame sequences only. Checked studies attribute under half of the gap to unresolved V genes and leave the rest unexplained. V and J calls and clone size are as listed in that table; D and trimming were resolved from the DNA. This sample holds 200,000 to 250,000 clones; 80% to 90% were observed only once. The ten largest make up approximately 2.6% of the sample.

A single count supports this clone. Its target antigen remains unknown. Base qualities are not at hand, and no much larger clone is one base apart. In Seattle, one collaborating source enrolled patients while the infection was active and tracked those patients longitudinally over the course of disease. The collaborating institutions used their own protocols to collect whole blood in K2EDTA tubes. For TCRbeta analysis, collaborator samples were shipped as frozen whole blood, as isolated PBMCs, or as DNA extracted from either sample type. The TCR originated in a man aged 30 to 39 with COVID-19, enrolled during active disease. The sequencing sample was made of peripheral blood.

The CDR3: CASSMGIVGTDYTF. Here is the DNA: TGCGCCAGCAGCATGGGGATCGTAGGGACAGACTACACCTTC. Recombination linked TRBV5-1 to TRBJ1-2, with 7 bases in between that match TRBD1. Reading the germline V gene gives CDR1 SGHRS and CDR2 YFSETQ. Germline trimming: 4 bases from V, 10 bases from J; junction bases outside gene matches: 13. From cysteine to phenylalanine, the CDR3 is 14 amino acids long. Only the CDR3 portion is preserved as DNA: 42 bases, with reading frame beginning at the first base.